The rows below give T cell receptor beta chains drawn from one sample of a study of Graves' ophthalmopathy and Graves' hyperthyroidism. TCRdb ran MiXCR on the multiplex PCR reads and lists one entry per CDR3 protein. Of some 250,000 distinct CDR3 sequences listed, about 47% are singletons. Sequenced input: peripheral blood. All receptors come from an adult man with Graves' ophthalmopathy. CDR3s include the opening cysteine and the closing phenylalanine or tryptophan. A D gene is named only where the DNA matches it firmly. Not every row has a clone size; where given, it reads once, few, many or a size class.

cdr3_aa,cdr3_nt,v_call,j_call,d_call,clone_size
CSASPASMNTEAFF,TGCAGTGCTAGTCCGGCCAGCATGAACACTGAAGCTTTCTTT,TRBV20-1,TRBJ1-1,NA,NA
CASSQDSQYNSPLHF,TGTGCCAGCAGCCAAGATTCGCAGTATAATTCACCCCTCCACTTT,TRBV9,TRBJ1-6,NA,few
CASSGGGTRGYTF,TGTGCCAGCAGCGGAGGAGGGACGAGAGGCTACACCTTC,TRBV5-4,TRBJ1-2,NA,NA
CASSGRQGPGNTIYF,TGTGCCAGCAGCGGACGACAAGGACCAGGAAACACCATATATTTT,TRBV9,TRBJ1-3,NA,NA
CATADGTGGRTGELFF,TGTGCCACCGCGGATGGAACAGGGGGTAGGACCGGGGAGCTGTTTTTT,TRBV15,TRBJ2-2,TRBD1,many
CASSRDRNSYEQYF,TGTGCTAGCAGCCGCGACAGGAACTCCTACGAGCAGTACTTC,TRBV7-7,TRBJ2-7,NA,few
CSASRTQQGEQYF,TGCAGTGCTTCCCGGACCCAGCAGGGCGAGCAGTACTTC,TRBV20-1,TRBJ2-7,NA,NA
CASSLGKRGRSYEQYF,TGTGCCAGCAGCTTAGGGAAGCGGGGGCGCTCCTACGAGCAGTACTTC,TRBV7-8,TRBJ2-7,TRBD2,few
CASSLEGETEAFF,TGTGCCAGCAGCTTAGAAGGGGAAACTGAAGCTTTCTTT,TRBV7-9,TRBJ1-1,NA,NA
CASSENAAPGELFF,TGTGCCAGCAGCGAAAACGCGGCCCCCGGGGAGCTGTTTTTT,TRBV7-9,TRBJ2-2,NA,few
CSVERQPYEQYF,TGCAGCGTTGAAAGGCAGCCCTACGAGCAGTACTTC,TRBV29-1,TRBJ2-7,NA,many
CATLLAYEQYF,TGTGCCACCCTACTCGCCTACGAGCAGTACTTC,TRBV24-1,TRBJ2-7,NA,NA
CASSLDRGRAYEQYF,TGTGCCAGCAGCCTCGACAGGGGGCGAGCCTACGAGCAGTACTTC,TRBV7-9,TRBJ2-7,TRBD1,NA
CASSLASGGPQETQYF,TGTGCCAGCAGCTTGGCTAGCGGGGGGCCCCAAGAGACCCAGTACTTC,TRBV10-3,TRBJ2-5,TRBD2,NA
CASRSSLSGDTGELFF,TGTGCCAGCAGGTCAAGCCTATCGGGGGACACCGGGGAGCTGTTTTTT,TRBV12-3/TRBV12-4,TRBJ2-2,NA,NA
CASSEGRAPYEQYF,TGTGCCAGCAGTGAAGGACGGGCCCCCTACGAGCAGTACTTC,TRBV2,TRBJ2-7,NA,once
CASGMRAEAFF,TGTGCCAGCGGTATGCGGGCTGAAGCTTTCTTT,TRBV12-3/TRBV12-4,TRBJ1-1,NA,NA
CASSRPNSNQPQYF,TGTGCCAGCTCTCGCCCGAATAGCAATCAGCCCCAGTACTTC,TRBV2,TRBJ2-5,NA,NA
CASSPQGSTNEKLFF,TGTGCCAGTAGTCCCCAGGGGTCCACTAATGAAAAACTGTTTTTT,TRBV12-3/TRBV12-4,TRBJ1-4,NA,NA
CSVDGSFTGELFF,TGCAGCGTTGATGGCAGCTTCACCGGGGAGCTGTTTTTT,TRBV29-1,TRBJ2-2,NA,many
CASSTDGPAGNQPQHF,TGTGCCAGTAGTACTGATGGTCCGGCGGGCAATCAGCCCCAGCATTTT,TRBV19,TRBJ1-5,NA,NA
CASSDDRYLYEQYF,TGTGCCAGCAGCGATGACAGGTACCTCTACGAGCAGTACTTC,TRBV9,TRBJ2-7,NA,NA
CASSLAAYTGELFF,TGTGCCAGCAGTTTGGCGGCGTACACCGGGGAGCTGTTTTTT,TRBV12-3/TRBV12-4,TRBJ2-2,NA,NA
CASSDWTENQETQYF,TGTGCCAGCAGTGATTGGACAGAGAATCAAGAGACCCAGTACTTC,TRBV10-2,TRBJ2-5,NA,NA
CASSQGRTLETQYF,TGTGCCAGCAGCCAGGGGAGGACATTAGAGACCCAGTACTTC,TRBV9,TRBJ2-5,NA,NA
CASIPQAGAREQYF,TGCGCCAGCATCCCTCAGGCAGGGGCGCGGGAGCAGTACTTC,TRBV5-1,TRBJ2-7,NA,few
CASRTGSLDEQYF,TGTGCCAGCAGGACAGGGAGTCTCGACGAGCAGTACTTC,TRBV7-6,TRBJ2-7,TRBD1,NA
CASSAGQGAPGSCFF,NA,TRBV7-3,TRBJ2-2,NA,NA
CASRTGLAGYEQYF,TGTGCCAGCAGAACGGGACTAGCGGGCTACGAGCAGTACTTC,TRBV3-1,TRBJ2-7,TRBD2,NA
CASSLGQFANTGELFF,TGCGCCAGCAGCTTGGGGCAGTTCGCGAACACCGGGGAGCTGTTTTTT,TRBV5-1,TRBJ2-2,NA,NA
CASKLQGGETQYF,TGTGCCAGCAAGTTACAGGGTGGAGAGACCCAGTACTTC,TRBV5-5,TRBJ2-5,NA,NA
CASSQSGGSSPLHF,TGTGCCAGCAGCCAGTCGGGGGGTTCTTCACCCCTCCACTTT,TRBV9,TRBJ1-6,NA,NA
CATADRGSQPQHF,TGTGCCACCGCGGACAGGGGGAGTCAGCCCCAGCATTTT,TRBV24-1,TRBJ1-5,TRBD1,many
CASSQDISRGWRNQPQHF,TGCGCCAGCAGCCAAGATATTTCTCGGGGCTGGAGGAATCAGCCCCAGCATTTT,TRBV4-3,TRBJ1-5,NA,NA
CATQESRYEQYF,TGTGCCACTCAAGAATCCCGGTACGAGCAGTACTTC,TRBV2,TRBJ2-7,NA,NA
CAIPRDRAFAGANVLTF,TGTGCCATCCCAAGGGACAGGGCGTTCGCCGGGGCCAACGTCCTGACTTTC,TRBV10-3,TRBJ2-6,TRBD1,NA
CSARRTGGEQPQHF,TGCAGTGCTAGACGAACTGGGGGGGAGCAGCCCCAGCATTTT,TRBV20-1,TRBJ1-5,NA,NA
CASSLDRRYYGYTF,TGTGCCAGCAGTTTGGATAGGAGATACTATGGCTACACCTTC,TRBV6-6,TRBJ1-2,NA,few
CASRGTSGSYEQYF,TGCGCCAGCAGGGGGACTAGCGGCTCCTACGAGCAGTACTTC,TRBV6-2/TRBV6-3,TRBJ2-7,TRBD2,few
CASSEKQGASHQPQHF,TGCGCCAGCAGTGAGAAACAGGGGGCTTCACATCAGCCCCAGCATTTT,TRBV10-2,TRBJ1-5,TRBD1,NA
CASSLEGAIPEAFF,TGTGCCAGCAGCTTAGAAGGCGCAATTCCTGAAGCTTTCTTT,TRBV7-9,TRBJ1-1,NA,NA
CATSRERGRDQPQHF,TGTGCCACCAGCAGAGAGAGGGGGCGGGATCAGCCCCAGCATTTT,TRBV15,TRBJ1-5,TRBD1,many
CASTPSRREGETQYF,TGTGCCAGTACCCCCTCTCGACGGGAGGGGGAGACCCAGTACTTC,TRBV19,TRBJ2-5,TRBD2,once
CSVRQGNQPQHF,TGCAGCGTTCGACAAGGAAATCAGCCCCAGCATTTT,TRBV29-1,TRBJ1-5,NA,NA
CSVTPSGTGVVAGELFF,TGCAGCGTTACGCCTTCCGGGACAGGGGTTGTCGCCGGGGAGCTGTTTTTT,TRBV29-1,TRBJ2-2,TRBD1,few
CSASPTAGADEQYF,TGCAGTGCTAGCCCGACGGCGGGAGCAGACGAGCAGTACTTC,TRBV20-1,TRBJ2-7,TRBD2,few
CASSQQLTTNEKLFF,TGTGCCAGCAGCCAACAGCTAACAACTAATGAAAAACTGTTTTTT,TRBV7-9,TRBJ1-4,NA,NA
CASSSTPGRQGDDQPQHF,TGTGCCAGCAGCTCAACCCCAGGGAGGCAAGGGGATGATCAGCCCCAGCATTTT,TRBV7-9,TRBJ1-5,NA,NA
CASSFGTPYGYTF,TGTGCCAGCAGCTTTGGGACACCTTATGGCTACACCTTC,TRBV7-9,TRBJ1-2,NA,NA
CASSLDTGTGVYEQYF,TGTGCCAGCAGCTTAGACACCGGGACAGGGGTTTACGAGCAGTACTTC,TRBV7-9,TRBJ2-7,TRBD1,once
CAISESLGHSNTEAFF,TGTGCCATCAGTGAGTCTTTGGGACACTCTAACACTGAAGCTTTCTTT,TRBV10-3,TRBJ1-1,NA,NA
CASSYSSRGTYEQYF,TGTGCCAGCAGTTACTCGAGCAGGGGAACCTACGAGCAGTACTTC,TRBV10-2,TRBJ2-7,NA,NA
CASNRDRARERPYEQYF,TGTGCTAGCAACCGGGACAGGGCGCGGGAGAGGCCCTACGAGCAGTACTTC,TRBV7-7,TRBJ2-7,TRBD1,NA